This T cell receptor (beta chain) was retrieved from a study of siplizumab effects on memory and regulatory T cells. Profiling relied on immunoSEQ multiplex PCR, and the TCRdb table lists in-frame clones only, not all of them. The sample contains some 100,000 clones, around 92% of which appear only once. Trimming stripped 7 bases from V and 4 bases from J, with 22 bases between. Per the germline V gene, CDR1 is MNHEY and CDR2 is SMNVEV (reference sequence). This CDR3 is built from 16 residues. The chain couples TRBV27 to TRBJ1-2; the D is unclear. The TCR comes from a human donor in good health. Some clones in this sample may be carry-over from other donors' samples. The sample was CD4+ T cells sorted from blood. The CDR3 region is CASTLSWGKYSYGYTF. In DNA form, the CDR3 reads TGTGCCAGCACCCTAAGCTGGGGTAAATATAGCTATGGCTACACCTTC.